Below, 23 T cell receptor beta chains from the same sample are listed, as sequenced in a study of T cell responses to AZD1222 COVID-19 vaccine. The protocol was immunoSEQ multiplex PCR, while the TCRdb copy is restricted to in-frame clones and leaves out a portion. Seen here are approximately 150,000 clones, roughly 89% observed once, and the top ten hold around 1.7%. The specimen comprised peripheral blood, sampled on day 0 of AZD1222 vaccination. Receptors were obtained from an adult in good health.

The table lists this clone with a few counts. This CDR3 reads CASSPQGQATGGYTF. The CDR3 DNA follows: TGCGCCAGCAGTCCCCAGGGACAGGCAACCGGTGGCTACACCTTC. The chain couples TRBV5-1 to TRBJ1-2, with 8 bases matching TRBD1. Germline trimming cut 5 bases from V and 7 bases from J; bases unmatched to any gene: 13. CDR1 and CDR2 from the germline V gene are SGHRS and YFSETQ. The CDR3 totals 15 residues.

The J gene is TRBJ1-1, the V gene TRBV29-1, with D hard to call. The ends were cut back, 3 bases at V and 0 bases at J, with 8 bases in the middle. There are 13 residues in the CDR3. Germline loops: CDR1 SQVTM, CDR2 ANQGSEA. CDR3 amino acids: CSVEAEVNTEAFF. CDR3 DNA: TGCAGCGTTGAGGCTGAGGTGAACACTGAAGCTTTCTTT.

The chain couples TRBV28 to TRBJ2-2; D is unresolved. This CDR3 contains 12 residues. Germline CDR1 reads MDHEN; CDR2 reads SYDVKM. The V and J ends lost 3 bases and 6 bases respectively, with 5 bases between them. The CDR3 loop is CASSLGSGELFF. CDR3 in DNA: TGTGCCAGCAGTTTGGGATCCGGGGAGCTGTTTTTT.

The genes are TRBV3-1 (or the pseudogene TRBV3-2) and TRBJ1-2; a weak D match, TRBD1 (5 bases). The CDR3 spans 11 residues. V gave up 1 base and J gave up 8 bases, with 5 bases separating them. Germline V CDR1 and CDR2: LGHDT, YNNKEL (reference sequence). The CDR3 reads CASSQGGGYTF. DNA of the CDR3: TGTGCCAGCAGCCAAGGGGGCGGCTACACCTTC.

This clone was recorded once. V gene TRBV12-3 or TRBV12-4 combines with J gene TRBJ2-3, with no clear D. The CDR3 loop spans 13 amino acids. Trimming removed 0 bases from V and 0 bases from J, with 1 base in between. The CDR3 DNA follows: TGTGCCAGCAGTTTAGCTAGCACAGATACGCAGTATTTT. Translated: CASSLASTDTQYF.

This clone was seen once. The chain has TRBV10-3 and TRBJ1-5, with 7 bases identical to TRBD1. The CDR3 length is 13 residues. The V gene's germline CDR1 is ENHRY and CDR2 SYGVKD. V was clipped by 5 bases and J by 4 bases; unmatched bases: 2. CDR3 nucleotides: TGTGCCATCAGTCCAGGGGGAAATCAGCCCCAGCATTTT. Amino acids: CAISPGGNQPQHF.

The chain has TRBV29-1 and TRBJ2-1; D is unclear. The CDR3 sequence is 15 residues long. Germline values: CDR1 SQVTM, CDR2 ANQGSEA. The ends were cut back, 4 bases at V and 6 bases at J, with 19 bases in the middle. The CDR3 spells CSVAKSGSFFNEQFF. As DNA, the CDR3 is TGCAGCGTTGCGAAAAGTGGATCCTTTTTCAATGAGCAGTTCTTC.

The CDR3: CASSSIGGYNQPQHF. DNA of the CDR3: TGTGCCAGTAGTTCTATTGGGGGGTACAATCAGCCCCAGCATTTT. V gene TRBV19 combines with J gene TRBJ1-5, with a weak D call TRBD1 (5 bases). CDR1 LNHDA and CDR2 SQIVND come from the germline V gene (reference sequence). Trimming took off 5 bases at V and 3 bases at J, with 14 bases between the two ends. The CDR3 is 15 residues long.

For the CDR3, the DNA is TGTGCCAGCAGCCTCAGGGGGCAAGGCTATGGCTACACCTTC. Translated, it gives CASSLRGQGYGYTF. The chain uses TRBV7-9 and TRBJ1-2; the match to TRBD1 covers 8 bases. The CDR3 contains 14 residues. Germline V gene data show CDR1 as SEHNR and CDR2 as FQNEAQ (reference sequence). The junction had 6 bases not matched to a gene; V was cut back by 5 bases and J by 4 bases.

J is TRBJ1-4 and V is TRBV2, with D tentatively TRBD1 (5 bases). This CDR3 spans 14 amino acids. Trimming took off 8 bases at V and 2 bases at J, with 12 bases between the two ends. In germline, CDR1 is SNHLY, CDR2 FYNNEI. The CDR3: CASGRGGTNEKLFF. The CDR3 DNA reads TGTGCCAGCGGCCGGGGGGGGACTAATGAAAAACTGTTTTTT.

The chain uses TRBV30 and TRBJ1-6; D is unclear. Trimming took off 4 bases at V and 9 bases at J, with 13 bases between the two ends. This CDR3 is 13 amino acids long. CDR1 and CDR2 from the germline V gene are GTSNPN and SVGIG (reference sequence). The CDR3 protein is CAWTPLGISPLHF. The CDR3 region has the DNA TGTGCCTGGACCCCCCTCGGCATTTCACCCCTCCACTTT.

V usage is TRBV2 and J usage is TRBJ1-2; D is unclear. CDR3 length: 11 amino acids. Trimming cost V 8 bases and J 7 bases, with 11 bases left between them. The V gene's germline CDR1 is SNHLY and CDR2 FYNNEI. The CDR3 spells CASFLNFGYTF. Here the CDR3 DNA reads TGTGCCAGCTTCCTAAATTTTGGCTACACCTTC. The full variable domain, completed using reference TRBV2 and TRBJ1-2, is EPEVTQTPSHQVTQMGQEVILRCVPISNHLYFYWYRQILGQKVEFLVSFYNNEISEKSEIFDDQFSVERPDGSNFTLKIRSTKLEDSAMYFCASFLNFGYTFGSGTRLTVV.

The chain joins TRBV11-2 to TRBJ2-1, with 14 bases lining up with TRBD2. CDR3 length: 18 amino acids. J was trimmed by 1 base and V by 6 bases; bases with no gene match: 8. The germline gives CDR1 SGHAT, CDR2 FQNNGV. The chain's CDR3 is CASSLRLAGGPSYNEQFF. The CDR3 nucleotides read TGTGCCAGCAGTTTACGACTAGCGGGAGGGCCGTCCTACAATGAGCAGTTCTTC.

The sample holds a few counts of this clone. V usage is TRBV5-1 and J usage is TRBJ1-3; the D gene is possibly TRBD1 (5 bases). The CDR3 length is 16 residues. CDR1 and CDR2 (germline): SGHRS, YFSETQ. V was clipped by 4 bases and J by 0 bases, with 14 bases between them. CDR3 in amino acids: CASSPGLPSSGNTIYF. CDR3 DNA sequence: TGCGCCAGCAGCCCGGGACTTCCAAGCTCTGGAAACACCATATATTTT.

The chain has TRBV18 and TRBJ1-5, with 7 bases fitting TRBD1. The CDR3 loop spans 19 amino acids. With V trimmed by 4 bases and J by 0 bases, 15 bases remained unmatched. CDR1 is KGHSH, CDR2 LQKENI, per germline. The CDR3 region is CASSRLELGQPYSNQPQHF. The DNA of the CDR3 is TGTGCCAGCTCACGCCTTGAATTGGGACAGCCATATAGCAATCAGCCCCAGCATTTT.

This clone was detected a few times. The sample contains more than one DNA sequence encoding this CDR3. V is TRBV6-4 and J is TRBJ2-1; 10 bases are a match to TRBD2. In germline, CDR1 is MRHNA, CDR2 SNTAGT. The CDR3 contains 15 residues. The V segment lost 3 bases and the J segment 1 base; nucleotides outside the gene matches: 0. The CDR3 protein is CASSETSGSYNEQFF. The CDR3 DNA is TGTGCCAGCAGTGAGACTAGCGGGTCCTACAATGAGCAGTTCTTC.

V usage is TRBV5-4 and J usage is TRBJ2-3; the D call may be TRBD1 or TRBD2 (6 bases each). Germline loops: CDR1 SGHNT, CDR2 YYREEE (reference sequence). The CDR3 totals 19 residues. V lost 1 base, J lost 1 base, and 22 bases lay in between. The DNA for the CDR3 is TGTGCCAGCAGCTTGAAAGGGAACCGGGGGCCCCCAGGCACAGATACGCAGTATTTT. Translating gives CASSLKGNRGPPGTDTQYF.

The rearrangement uses TRBV5-4 and TRBJ2-5; a weak D match, TRBD1 (5 bases). Germline V gives CDR1 SGHNT, CDR2 YYREEE (reference sequence). This CDR3 has 15 residues. V was pared by 0 bases and J by 5 bases, with 14 bases between. CDR3 amino acids: CASSLAGSGWETQYF. The CDR3 nucleotides are TGTGCCAGCAGCTTGGCCGGTTCAGGGTGGGAGACCCAGTACTTC. The full variable domain, completed using reference TRBV5-4 and TRBJ2-5, is ETGVTQSPTHLIKTRGQQVTLRCSSQSGHNTVSWYQQALGQGPQFIFQYYREEENGRGNFPPRFSGLQFPNYSSELNVNALELDDSALYLCASSLAGSGWETQYFGPGTRLLVL.

The chain recombines TRBV18 with TRBJ1-2; D is unclear. The V gene lost 4 bases and the J gene lost 4 bases, with 10 bases spanning the gap. Per the germline V gene, CDR1 is KGHSH and CDR2 is LQKENI. The CDR3 spans 13 residues. This CDR3 reads CASSQNPGYGYTF. DNA for the CDR3: TGTGCCAGCTCACAAAACCCCGGCTATGGCTACACCTTC.

The genes are TRBV3-1 (or the pseudogene TRBV3-2) and TRBJ2-3, with 12 bases aligning to TRBD2. The germline CDR1 and CDR2 sequences are LGHDT and YNNKEL (reference sequence). V shed 4 bases and J 0 bases; nucleotides not matched to a gene: 14. This CDR3 contains 20 residues. Written as DNA, the CDR3 is TGTGCCAGCAGCCTCCTAGCGGGAGGGCCAGTTGTTACTAGCACAGATACGCAGTATTTT. Translated: CASSLLAGGPVVTSTDTQYF.

The gene calls are TRBV5-1 and TRBJ2-1, with 8 bases aligning to TRBD1. Germline CDR1 SGHRS, CDR2 YFSETQ. There are 13 residues in the CDR3. Trimming cost V 2 bases and J 9 bases; bases outside gene matches: 4. CDR3 residues: CASSFDRGGEQFF. CDR3 DNA: TGCGCCAGCAGCTTTGACAGGGGCGGTGAGCAGTTCTTC.

V usage is TRBV5-6 and J usage is TRBJ2-3, with D unclear. Trimming pared 1 base from V and 3 bases from J, leaving 12 bases between. The CDR3 consists of 15 residues. Germline CDR1 reads SGHDT; CDR2 reads YYEEEE. CDR3 nucleotide sequence: TGTGCCAGCAGCTTGTCAGCGTTCGGGACAGATACGCAGTATTTT. This encodes CASSLSAFGTDTQYF. Looking up the rest from reference TRBV5-6 and TRBJ2-3 gives the full variable domain: DAGVTQSPTHLIKTRGQQVTLRCSPKSGHDTVSWYQQALGQGPQFIFQYYEEEERQRGNFPDRFSGHQFPNYSSELNVNALLLGDSALYLCASSLSAFGTDTQYFGPGTRLTVL.

The J gene is TRBJ2-5, the V gene TRBV7-6; D unclear. The CDR3 loop spans 14 amino acids. V was clipped by 4 bases and J by 7 bases, with 16 bases between them. The germline V gene has CDR1 SGHVS and CDR2 FNYEAQ. The CDR3 nucleotides are TGTGCCAGCAGCTCATTACAGCTCGCCGGGACCCAGTACTTC. Translated: CASSSLQLAGTQYF. The full variable domain, its missing parts supplied by reference TRBV7-6 and TRBJ2-5, is GAGVSQSPRYKVTKRGQDVALRCDPISGHVSLYWYRQALGQGPEFLTYFNYEAQQDKSGLPNDRFSAERPEGSISTLTIQRTEQRDSAMYRCASSSLQLAGTQYFGPGTRLLVL.